One and the same sample provided the 8 T cell receptor beta chains below, sequenced in a study of STAT5B mutations in CD4+ large granular lymphocyte leukemia. The assay was immunoSEQ multiplex PCR, and TCRdb's table has in-frame clones only and misses some. The profile shows approximately 2,200 clones, 65% to 80% of them singletons. Sequencing was performed on PBMCs. The receptors stem from a woman in her seventies with CD4+ T-cell large granular lymphocyte leukemia.

The chain couples TRBV7-6 to TRBJ2-5, with no clear D. Germline V CDR1 and CDR2: SGHVS, FNYEAQ. The CDR3 extends over 13 amino acids. Trimming stripped 5 bases from V and 1 base from J, with 8 bases between. The CDR3 DNA reads TGTGCCAGCAGCCGTAACCTCCAAGAGACCCAGTACTTC. Its protein is CASSRNLQETQYF. The complete variable domain, with remaining parts taken from reference TRBV7-6 and TRBJ2-5, reads GAGVSQSPRYKVTKRGQDVALRCDPISGHVSLYWYRQALGQGPEFLTYFNYEAQQDKSGLPNDRFSAERPEGSISTLTIQRTEQRDSAMYRCASSRNLQETQYFGPGTRLLVL.

This clone has a handful of counts. The rearrangement links TRBV30 to TRBJ1-2; D gene ambiguous. This CDR3 contains 13 residues. V was trimmed by 1 base and J by 3 bases, leaving 9 bases between them. In germline, CDR1 is GTSNPN, CDR2 SVGIG (reference sequence). This CDR3 reads CAWSGDLYYGYTF. In DNA form, the CDR3 reads TGTGCCTGGAGTGGGGATCTTTACTATGGCTACACCTTC.

The rearrangement uses TRBV7-7 and TRBJ2-3, with TRBD2 matching 10 bases. V lost 1 base, J lost 1 base, and 2 bases stayed unmatched. The CDR3 runs 16 residues. Germline values: CDR1 SSHAT, CDR2 FNYEAQ (reference sequence). CDR3 in amino acids: CASSLETSGRTDTQYF. As DNA, the CDR3 is TGTGCCAGCAGCTTAGAGACTAGCGGGCGCACAGATACGCAGTATTTT.

This sequence joins TRBV9 and TRBJ1-2; possibly TRBD1 for D (6 bases). The CDR3 has 13 residues. Trimming stripped 5 bases from V and 3 bases from J, with 11 bases between. Germline V gene lookup returns CDR1 SGDLS and CDR2 YYNGEE. The CDR3 region is CASSTQGDYGYTF. The CDR3, as DNA: TGTGCCAGCAGTACACAGGGCGACTATGGCTACACCTTC.

The chain joins TRBV11-3 to TRBJ2-7, with a weak D call TRBD2 (5 bases). Trimming removed 2 bases at V and 2 bases at J, with 7 bases between. The CDR3 runs to 13 residues. Germline-derived CDR1 and CDR2 are SGHNT and YENEEA. This chain's CDR3 is CASSLNGAYEQYF. CDR3 in DNA: TGTGCCAGCAGCTTAAACGGGGCCTACGAGCAGTACTTC.

J is TRBJ1-2 and V is TRBV14; D gene ambiguous. The CDR3 runs to 14 residues. V was clipped by 10 bases and J by 4 bases, with 19 bases between them. Germline CDR1 is SGHDN and CDR2 is FVKESK. The CDR3: CATNQLGPSYGYTF. The DNA for the CDR3 is TGTGCCACCAATCAATTGGGTCCTAGCTATGGCTACACCTTC.

The V and J genes are TRBV19 and TRBJ2-7; D may match TRBD1 or TRBD2 (5 bases each). Germline CDR1 and CDR2: LNHDA and SQIVND (reference sequence). V was shortened by 8 bases and J by 3 bases, with 14 bases between the two germline ends. The CDR3 length is 13 residues. In DNA, the CDR3 is TGTGCCAGTCCGGGACGGACGTACTACGAGCAGTACTTC. Translated: CASPGRTYYEQYF.

There are a few counts of this clone. DNA of the CDR3: TGTGCCAGTAGTATAGAGGCAGCTACGAACTATGGCTACACCTTC. It yields the protein CASSIEAATNYGYTF. This chain joins TRBV19 and TRBJ1-2, with D unclear. Trimming shortened V by 0 bases and J by 2 bases, and 10 bases separated the two germline ends. The CDR3 spans 15 residues. Germline-derived CDR1 and CDR2 are LNHDA and SQIVND (reference sequence).